This paragraph covers one T cell receptor (beta chain) sequence. No antigen is known for it. The data are from a study of cytomegalovirus exposure and HLA in healthy donors. Overall study findings and caveats: Reportedly, fewer N-insertions than the approximately 610-donor mean appeared in an Asian-associated ancestry cluster in a later analysis. Sequencing likely produced, as an artifact, a cluster of highly shared sequence variants.

The CDR3 length is 11 residues. Germline lookup yields CDR1 MNHEY and CDR2 SVGAGI. V dropped 6 bases and J dropped 1 base, with 3 bases sitting between them. While unrecorded immune exposures were likely, the donors were nominally healthy when sampled. The primer mix had 60 Vbeta and 13 Jbeta primers. Assay: immunoSEQ multiplex PCR; the TCRdb copy retains only in-frame clones and omits some. The sample carries under 150,000 clones, 80% to 85% recorded once. This clonotype was sampled from a male donor in good health and CMV-seropositive. The chain combines TRBV6-5 with TRBJ1-1; no clear D gene. Source material: PBMCs. The CDR3 loop is CASSRNTEAFF. The CDR3 DNA reads TGTGCCAGCAGCAGGAACACTGAAGCTTTCTTT.